This T cell receptor (beta chain) is from a study of sequential checkpoint blockade in melanoma. This table comes from immunoSEQ multiplex PCR, and its TCRdb copy is limited to in-frame clones, with some not included. The sample contains about 37,000 clones, roughly a third of which appear only once. Treatment here: randomized to nivolumab then ipilimumab (arm A) or the reverse (arm B). The material sequenced was tumor tissue (inferred from file names), taken from a patient given nivolumab and ipilimumab in sequence. This sequence originates from a human donor with melanoma.

The CDR3 loop is CASSLKDYPRPTDTQYF. The CDR3 bases are TGTGCCAGCAGCTTGAAGGACTACCCTAGGCCCACAGATACGCAGTATTTT. The chain links TRBV11-3 to TRBJ2-3; perhaps TRBD2 as D (6 bases). Germline V CDR1 and CDR2: SGHNT, YENEEA. The V gene lost 3 bases and the J gene lost 2 bases, with 18 bases spanning the gap. The CDR3 extends over 17 amino acids.